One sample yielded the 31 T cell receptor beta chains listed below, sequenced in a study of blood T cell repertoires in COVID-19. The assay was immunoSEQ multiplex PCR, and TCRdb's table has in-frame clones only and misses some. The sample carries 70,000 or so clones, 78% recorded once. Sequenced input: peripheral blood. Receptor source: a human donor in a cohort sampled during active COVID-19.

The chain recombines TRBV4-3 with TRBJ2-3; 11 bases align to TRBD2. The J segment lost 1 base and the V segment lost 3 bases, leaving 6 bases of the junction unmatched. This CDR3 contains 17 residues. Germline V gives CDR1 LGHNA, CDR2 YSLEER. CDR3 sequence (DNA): TGCGCCAGCAGCCAGGAGACTAGCGGGGCCCGCACAGATACGCAGTATTTT. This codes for CASSQETSGARTDTQYF.

CDR3 sequence: CASSQRVSSYNEQFF. The CDR3, as DNA: TGCGCCAGCAGTCAGCGCGTGAGCTCCTACAATGAGCAGTTCTTC. The rearrangement uses TRBV10-1 and TRBJ2-1; unclear D gene. Germline lookup yields CDR1 WNHNN and CDR2 SYGVQD (reference sequence). V was clipped by 5 bases and J by 0 bases, with 11 bases between them. This CDR3 region has 15 residues.

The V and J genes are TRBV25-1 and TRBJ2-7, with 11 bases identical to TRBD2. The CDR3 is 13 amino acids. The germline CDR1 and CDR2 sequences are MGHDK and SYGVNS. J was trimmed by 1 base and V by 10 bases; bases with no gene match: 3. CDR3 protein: CATGTSGSYEQYF. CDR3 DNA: TGTGCCACAGGGACTAGCGGTTCCTACGAGCAGTACTTC.

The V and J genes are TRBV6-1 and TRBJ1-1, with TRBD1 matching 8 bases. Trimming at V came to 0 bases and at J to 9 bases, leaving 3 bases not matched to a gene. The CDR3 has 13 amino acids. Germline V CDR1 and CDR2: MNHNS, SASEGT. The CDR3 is CASSEANRGKAFF. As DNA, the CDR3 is TGTGCCAGCAGTGAAGCGAACAGGGGGAAAGCTTTCTTT.

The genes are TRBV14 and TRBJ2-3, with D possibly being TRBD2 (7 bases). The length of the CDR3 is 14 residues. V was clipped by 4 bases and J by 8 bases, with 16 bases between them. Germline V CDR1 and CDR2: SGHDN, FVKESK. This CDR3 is CASSPERGAGTQYF. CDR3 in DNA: TGTGCCAGCAGCCCAGAACGGGGGGCAGGTACGCAGTATTTT.

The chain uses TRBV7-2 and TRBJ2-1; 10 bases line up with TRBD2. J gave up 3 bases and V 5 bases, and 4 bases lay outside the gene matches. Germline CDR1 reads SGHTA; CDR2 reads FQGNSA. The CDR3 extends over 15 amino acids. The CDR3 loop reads CASSPGLAVYNEQFF. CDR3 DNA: TGTGCCAGCAGCCCAGGACTAGCGGTCTACAATGAGCAGTTCTTC.

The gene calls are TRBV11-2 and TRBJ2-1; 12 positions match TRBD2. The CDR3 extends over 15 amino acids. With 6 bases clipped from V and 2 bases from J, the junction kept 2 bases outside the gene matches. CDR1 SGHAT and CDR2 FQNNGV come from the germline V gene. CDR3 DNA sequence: TGTGCCAGCAGTTGGACTAGCGGGACCTACAATGAGCAGTTCTTC. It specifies CASSWTSGTYNEQFF. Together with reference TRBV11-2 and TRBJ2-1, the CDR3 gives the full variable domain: EAGVAQSPRYKIIEKRQSVAFWCNPISGHATLYWYQQILGQGPKLLIQFQNNGVVDDSQLPKDRFSAERLKGVDSTLKIQPAKLEDSAVYLCASSWTSGTYNEQFFGPGTRLTVL.

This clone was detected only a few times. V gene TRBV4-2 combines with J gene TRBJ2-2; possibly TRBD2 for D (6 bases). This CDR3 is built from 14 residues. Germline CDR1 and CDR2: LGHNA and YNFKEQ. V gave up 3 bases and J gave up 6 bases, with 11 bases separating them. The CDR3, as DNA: TGTGCCAGCAGCCAGGGGGGACTCTCCGGGGAGCTGTTTTTT. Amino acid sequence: CASSQGGLSGELFF.

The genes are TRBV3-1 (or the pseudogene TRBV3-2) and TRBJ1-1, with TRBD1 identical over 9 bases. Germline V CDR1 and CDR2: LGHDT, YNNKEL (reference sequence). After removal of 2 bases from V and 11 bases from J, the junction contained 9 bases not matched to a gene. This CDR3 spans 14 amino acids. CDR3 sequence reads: CASSQSGRTGEAFF. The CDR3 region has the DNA TGTGCCAGCAGCCAAAGCGGACGGACAGGGGAGGCTTTCTTT.

The CDR3 here is CASSYAQGFSGRGGYEQYF. CDR3 coding DNA: TGCGCCAGCAGCTACGCCCAGGGCTTTAGCGGAAGAGGAGGCTACGAGCAGTACTTC. This sequence joins TRBV5-1 and TRBJ2-7; perhaps TRBD2 as D (6 bases). Germline CDR1 and CDR2: SGHRS and YFSETQ. V was trimmed by 3 bases and J by 3 bases, leaving 28 bases between them. This CDR3 contains 19 residues.

The CDR3 DNA reads as TGCAGCGTTGACCTTAGCGGGAGCTGGAACGGGGAGCTGTTTTTT. Translating it yields CSVDLSGSWNGELFF. This sequence joins TRBV29-1 and TRBJ2-2; 9 positions agree with TRBD2. Germline CDR1 is SQVTM and CDR2 is ANQGSEA. Losses at the gene ends were 3 bases for V and 7 bases for J; bases not matched to a gene: 9. The CDR3 loop spans 15 amino acids.

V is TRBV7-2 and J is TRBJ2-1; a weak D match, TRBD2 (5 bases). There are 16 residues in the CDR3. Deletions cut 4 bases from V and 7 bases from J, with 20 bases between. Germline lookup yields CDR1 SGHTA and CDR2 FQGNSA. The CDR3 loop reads CASSSGTGGPFNEQFF. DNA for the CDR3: TGTGCCAGCAGCTCCGGTACGGGCGGGCCGTTTAATGAGCAGTTCTTC.

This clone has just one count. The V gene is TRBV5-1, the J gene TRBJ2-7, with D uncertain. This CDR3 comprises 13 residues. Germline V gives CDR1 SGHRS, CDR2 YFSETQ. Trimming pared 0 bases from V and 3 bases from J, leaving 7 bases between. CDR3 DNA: TGCGCCAGCAGCTTGGCTCCCAGCTACGAGCAGTACTTC. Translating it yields CASSLAPSYEQYF.

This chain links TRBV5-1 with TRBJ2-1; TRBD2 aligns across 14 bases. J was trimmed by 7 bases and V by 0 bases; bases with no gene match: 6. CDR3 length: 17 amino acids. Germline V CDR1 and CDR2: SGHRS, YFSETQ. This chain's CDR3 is CASSLEGTSGSWNEQFF. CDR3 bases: TGCGCCAGCAGCTTGGAGGGGACTAGCGGGAGTTGGAATGAGCAGTTCTTC. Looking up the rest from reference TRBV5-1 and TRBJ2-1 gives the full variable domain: KAGVTQTPRYLIKTRGQQVTLSCSPISGHRSVSWYQQTPGQGLQFLFEYFSETQRNKGNFPGRFSGRQFSNSRSEMNVSTLELGDSALYLCASSLEGTSGSWNEQFFGPGTRLTVL.

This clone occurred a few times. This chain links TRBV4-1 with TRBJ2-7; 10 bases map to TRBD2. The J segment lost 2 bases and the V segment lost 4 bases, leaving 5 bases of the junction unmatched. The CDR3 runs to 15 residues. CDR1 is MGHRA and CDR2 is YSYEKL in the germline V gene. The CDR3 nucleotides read TGCGCCAGCAGCCCCACAACTAGCGGGACCTACGAGCAGTACTTC. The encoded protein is CASSPTTSGTYEQYF.

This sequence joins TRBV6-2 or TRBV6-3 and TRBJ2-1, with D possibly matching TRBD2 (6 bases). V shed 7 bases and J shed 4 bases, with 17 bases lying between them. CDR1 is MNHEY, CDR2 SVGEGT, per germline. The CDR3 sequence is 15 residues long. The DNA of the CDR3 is TGTGCCAGCACCCCACGTAGCGGAGAGTACAATGAGCAGTTCTTC. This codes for CASTPRSGEYNEQFF.

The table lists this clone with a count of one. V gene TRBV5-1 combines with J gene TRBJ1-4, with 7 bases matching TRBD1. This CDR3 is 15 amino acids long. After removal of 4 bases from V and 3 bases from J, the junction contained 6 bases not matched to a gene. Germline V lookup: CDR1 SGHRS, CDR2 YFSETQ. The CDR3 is CASSGDRDANEKLFF. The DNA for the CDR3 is TGCGCCAGCAGCGGCGACAGGGATGCTAATGAAAAACTGTTTTTT.

CDR3 DNA: TGTGCCAGCAGCTTAGAGAGCACAGGGATCTTCCGCGTCCTGACTTTC. Amino acid sequence: CASSLESTGIFRVLTF. The chain links TRBV7-9 to TRBJ2-6; tentatively, D is TRBD1 (6 bases). Germline V gene sequence: CDR1 SEHNR, CDR2 FQNEAQ (reference sequence). V shed 1 base and J shed 12 bases, with 19 bases lying between them. The CDR3 is 16 residues long.

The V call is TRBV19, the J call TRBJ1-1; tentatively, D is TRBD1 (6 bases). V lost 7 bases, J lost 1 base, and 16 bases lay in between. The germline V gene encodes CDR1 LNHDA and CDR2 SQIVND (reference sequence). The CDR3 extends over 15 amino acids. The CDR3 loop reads CASIRAGARNTEAFF. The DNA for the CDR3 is TGTGCCAGTATTAGGGCGGGGGCTCGGAACACTGAAGCTTTCTTT.

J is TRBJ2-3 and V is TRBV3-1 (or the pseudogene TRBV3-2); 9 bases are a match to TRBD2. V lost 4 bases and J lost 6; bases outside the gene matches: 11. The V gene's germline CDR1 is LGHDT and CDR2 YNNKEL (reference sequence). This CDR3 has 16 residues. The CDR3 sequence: CASSRKGAGGVDTQYF. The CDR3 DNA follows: TGTGCCAGCAGCCGAAAGGGAGCGGGAGGAGTTGATACGCAGTATTTT.

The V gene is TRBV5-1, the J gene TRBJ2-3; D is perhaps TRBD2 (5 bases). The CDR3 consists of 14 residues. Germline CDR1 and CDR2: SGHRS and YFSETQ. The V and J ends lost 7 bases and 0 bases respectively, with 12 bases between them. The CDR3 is CASAAGTSTDTQYF. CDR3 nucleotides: TGCGCCAGCGCTGCGGGTACTAGCACAGATACGCAGTATTTT.

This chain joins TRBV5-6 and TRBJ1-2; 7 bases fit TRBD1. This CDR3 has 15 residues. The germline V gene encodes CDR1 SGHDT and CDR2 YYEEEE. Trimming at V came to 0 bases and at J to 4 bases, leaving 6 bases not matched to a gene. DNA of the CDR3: TGTGCCAGCAGCTTGGCGAGGGGACAGTCCTATGGCTACACCTTC. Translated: CASSLARGQSYGYTF. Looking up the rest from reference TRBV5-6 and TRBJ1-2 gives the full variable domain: DAGVTQSPTHLIKTRGQQVTLRCSPKSGHDTVSWYQQALGQGPQFIFQYYEEEERQRGNFPDRFSGHQFPNYSSELNVNALLLGDSALYLCASSLARGQSYGYTFGSGTRLTVV.

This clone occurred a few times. For the CDR3, the DNA is TGCGCCAGCAGCCAACGCGGACTAGCGGGATTTACAGATACGCAGTATTTT. The encoded protein is CASSQRGLAGFTDTQYF. The V gene is TRBV4-1, the J gene TRBJ2-3; 12 bases are shared with TRBD2. CDR1 is MGHRA, CDR2 YSYEKL, per germline. V was pared by 2 bases and J by 3 bases, with 6 bases of the junction left unmatched. This CDR3 spans 17 amino acids.

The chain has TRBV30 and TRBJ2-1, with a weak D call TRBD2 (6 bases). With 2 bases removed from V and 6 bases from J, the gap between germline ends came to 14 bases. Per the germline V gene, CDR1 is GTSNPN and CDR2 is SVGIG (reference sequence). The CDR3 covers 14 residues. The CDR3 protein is CAWSRVSGRNEQFF. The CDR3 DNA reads TGTGCCTGGAGTAGGGTTAGCGGACGCAATGAGCAGTTCTTC. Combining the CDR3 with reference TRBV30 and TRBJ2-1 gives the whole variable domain SQTIHQWPATLVQPVGSPLSLECTVEGTSNPNLYWYRQAAGRGLQLLFYSVGIGQISSEVPQNLSASRPQDRQFILSSKKLLLSDSGFYLCAWSRVSGRNEQFFGPGTRLTVL.

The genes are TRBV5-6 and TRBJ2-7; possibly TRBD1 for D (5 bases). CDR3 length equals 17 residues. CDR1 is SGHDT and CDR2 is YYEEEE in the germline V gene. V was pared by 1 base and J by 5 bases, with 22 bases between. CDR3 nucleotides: TGTGCCAGCAGCTTGACCCTCTCAGGGTCGTCGAGGAACGAGCAGTACTTC. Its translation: CASSLTLSGSSRNEQYF.

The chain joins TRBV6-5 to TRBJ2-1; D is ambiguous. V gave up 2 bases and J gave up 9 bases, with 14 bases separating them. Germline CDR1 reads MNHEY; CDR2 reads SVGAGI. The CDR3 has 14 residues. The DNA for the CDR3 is TGTGCCAGCAGTTACGCCTACGGTGGGCTTGAGCAGTTCTTC. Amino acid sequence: CASSYAYGGLEQFF.

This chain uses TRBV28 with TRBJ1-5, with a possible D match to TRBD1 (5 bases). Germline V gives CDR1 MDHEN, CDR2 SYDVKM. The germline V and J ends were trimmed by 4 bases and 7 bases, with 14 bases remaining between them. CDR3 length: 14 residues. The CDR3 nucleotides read TGTGCCAGCAGTTCTCCCTCAGGGTGGCAGCCCCAGCATTTT. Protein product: CASSSPSGWQPQHF.

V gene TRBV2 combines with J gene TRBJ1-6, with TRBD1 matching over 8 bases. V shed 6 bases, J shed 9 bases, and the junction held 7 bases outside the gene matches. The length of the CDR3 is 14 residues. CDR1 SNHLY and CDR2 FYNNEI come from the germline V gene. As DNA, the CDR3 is TGTGCCAGCAGGCCGACAGGGGAGGGTTCACCCCTCCACTTT. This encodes CASRPTGEGSPLHF.

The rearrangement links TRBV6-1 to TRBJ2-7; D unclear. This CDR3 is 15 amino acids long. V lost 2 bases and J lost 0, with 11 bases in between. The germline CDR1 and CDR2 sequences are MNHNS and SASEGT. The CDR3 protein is CASSESGGLSYEQYF. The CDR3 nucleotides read TGTGCCAGCAGTGAATCCGGCGGCCTCTCCTACGAGCAGTACTTC.

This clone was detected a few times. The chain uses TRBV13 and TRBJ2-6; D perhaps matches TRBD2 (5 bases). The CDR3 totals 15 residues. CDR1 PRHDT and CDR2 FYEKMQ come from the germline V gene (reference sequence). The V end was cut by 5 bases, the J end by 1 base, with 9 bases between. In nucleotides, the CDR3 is TGTGCCAGCAGCCGAAGCGGATCTGGGGCCAACGTCCTGACTTTC. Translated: CASSRSGSGANVLTF. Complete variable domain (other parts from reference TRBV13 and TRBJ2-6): AAGVIQSPRHLIKEKRETATLKCYPIPRHDTVYWYQQGPGQDPQFLISFYEKMQSDKGSIPDRFSAQQFSDYHSELNMSSLELGDSALYFCASSRSGSGANVLTFGAGSRLTVL.

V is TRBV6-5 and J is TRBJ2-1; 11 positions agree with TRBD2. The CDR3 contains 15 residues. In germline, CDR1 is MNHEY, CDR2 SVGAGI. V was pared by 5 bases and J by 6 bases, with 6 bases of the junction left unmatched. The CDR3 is CASSHTSGSSNEQFF. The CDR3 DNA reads TGTGCCAGCAGTCACACTAGCGGGAGCTCCAATGAGCAGTTCTTC.